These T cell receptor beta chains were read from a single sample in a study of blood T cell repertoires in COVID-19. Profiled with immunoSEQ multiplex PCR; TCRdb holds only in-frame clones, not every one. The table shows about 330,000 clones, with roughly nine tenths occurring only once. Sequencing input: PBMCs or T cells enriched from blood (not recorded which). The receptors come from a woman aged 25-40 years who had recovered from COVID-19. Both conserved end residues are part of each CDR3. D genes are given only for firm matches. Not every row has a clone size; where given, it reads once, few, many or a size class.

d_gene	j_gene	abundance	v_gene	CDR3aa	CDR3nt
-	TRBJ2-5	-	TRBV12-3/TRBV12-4	CASHRGQETQYF	TGTGCCAGCCATCGGGGTCAAGAGACCCAGTACTTC
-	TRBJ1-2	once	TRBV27	CASSVDGAYGYTF	TGTGCCAGCAGTGTAGACGGAGCCTATGGCTACACCTTC
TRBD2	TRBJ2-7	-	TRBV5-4	CASSLRDGGGTYEQYF	TGTGCCAGCAGCTTGCGAGACGGGGGGGGTACCTACGAGCAGTACTTC
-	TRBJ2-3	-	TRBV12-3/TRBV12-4	CASSRVGATQYF	TGTGCCAGCAGCCGGGTAGGGGCTACGCAGTATTTT
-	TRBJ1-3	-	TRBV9	CASSVRSEGMGNTIYF	TGTGCCAGCAGCGTAAGAAGTGAGGGAATGGGAAACACCATATATTTT
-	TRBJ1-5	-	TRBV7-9	CASSATGTPPGVPQHF	TGTGCCAGCAGCGCTACCGGGACACCTCCTGGGGTGCCCCAGCATTTT
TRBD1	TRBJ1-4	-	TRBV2	CASSDQQGDEKLFF	TGTGCCAGCAGTGATCAACAGGGGGATGAAAAACTGTTTTTT
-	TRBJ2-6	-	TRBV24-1	CATSDSNRYSGANVLTF	TGTGCCACCAGTGACTCTAACAGATATTCTGGGGCCAACGTCCTGACTTTC
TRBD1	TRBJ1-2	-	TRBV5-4	CASSLGQGIYGYTF	TGTGCCAGCAGCTTGGGACAGGGGATTTATGGCTACACCTTC
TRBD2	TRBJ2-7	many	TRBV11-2	CASSFPGTKPHEQYF	TGTGCCAGCAGCTTCCCCGGGACTAAACCCCACGAGCAGTACTTC
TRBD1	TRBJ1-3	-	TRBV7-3	CASSPDRVSGNTIYF	TGTGCCAGCAGCCCCGACAGGGTTAGCGGAAACACCATATATTTT
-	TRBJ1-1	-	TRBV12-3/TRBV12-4	CASSATDTEAFF	TGTGCCAGCAGTGCCACAGATACTGAAGCTTTCTTT
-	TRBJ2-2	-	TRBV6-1	CASTGENTGELFF	TGTGCCAGCACGGGGGAAAACACCGGGGAGCTGTTTTTT
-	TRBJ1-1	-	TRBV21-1	CASSKETGGRAFF	TGTGCCAGCAGCAAAGAGACAGGGGGCCGAGCTTTCTTT
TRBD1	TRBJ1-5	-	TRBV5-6	CASSPGTGENQPQHF	TGTGCCAGCAGCCCGGGGACAGGGGAGAATCAGCCCCAGCATTTT
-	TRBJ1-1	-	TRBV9	CASSYGGLGAEAFF	TGTGCCAGCAGCTACGGAGGGTTGGGGGCTGAAGCTTTCTTT
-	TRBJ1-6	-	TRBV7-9	CASSHQGLGSPLHF	TGTGCCAGCAGCCATCAGGGTCTAGGATCACCCCTCCACTTT
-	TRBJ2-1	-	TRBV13	CASSSRLFNEQFF	TGTGCCAGCAGCTCGAGACTATTCAATGAGCAGTTCTTC
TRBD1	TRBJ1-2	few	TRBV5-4	CASSQPRQGVNYGYTF	TGTGCCAGCAGCCAACCGCGTCAGGGGGTTAACTATGGCTACACCTTC
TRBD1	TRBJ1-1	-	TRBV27	CASSHRGGNTEAFF	TGTGCCAGCAGCCACAGGGGCGGGAACACTGAAGCTTTCTTT
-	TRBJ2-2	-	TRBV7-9	CASSLAGQPGELFF	TGTGCCAGCAGCTTAGCGGGGCAGCCCGGGGAGCTGTTTTTT
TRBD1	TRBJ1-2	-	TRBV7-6	CASSRSGTGDGYTF	TGTGCCAGCAGCCGATCCGGGACAGGGGATGGCTACACCTTC
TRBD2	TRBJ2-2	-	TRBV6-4	CASSRTSGGRNTGELFF	TGTGCCAGCAGCCGGACTAGCGGGGGGCGGAACACCGGGGAGCTGTTTTTT
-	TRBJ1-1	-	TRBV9	CASSVGQGRDTEAFF	TGTGCCAGCAGCGTAGGTCAGGGCAGGGACACTGAAGCTTTCTTT
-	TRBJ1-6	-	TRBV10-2	CASSHGGDNSPLHF	TGCGCCAGCAGCCACGGGGGTGATAATTCACCCCTCCACTTT
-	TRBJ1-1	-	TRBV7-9	CASSLISGGTEAFF	TGTGCCAGCAGCTTGATTTCCGGAGGCACTGAAGCTTTCTTT
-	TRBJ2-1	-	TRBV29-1	CSVGAGVLSEQFF	TGCAGCGTTGGGGCAGGGGTTCTAAGTGAGCAGTTCTTC
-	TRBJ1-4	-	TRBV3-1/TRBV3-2	CASSPNRATNEKLFF	TGTGCCAGCAGCCCGAACAGAGCAACTAATGAAAAACTGTTTTTT
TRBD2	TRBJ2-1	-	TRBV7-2	CASSLTRTRHNEQFF	TGTGCCAGCAGCCTTACGCGGACTAGACACAATGAGCAGTTCTTC
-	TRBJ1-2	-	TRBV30	CAWSRSERAGYTF	TGTGCCTGGAGTCGTAGCGAGCGGGCCGGCTACACCTTC
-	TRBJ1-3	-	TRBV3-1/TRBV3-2	CASSQLTAGYAGNTIYF	TGTGCCAGCAGCCAACTTACCGCCGGGTATGCTGGAAACACCATATATTTT
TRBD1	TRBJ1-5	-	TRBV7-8	CASSPTLTGGGNQPQHF	TGTGCCAGCAGCCCCACCCTGACAGGGGGCGGCAATCAGCCCCAGCATTTT
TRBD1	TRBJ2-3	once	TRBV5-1	CASSLRGLGADTQYF	TGCGCCAGCAGCTTGAGGGGGCTCGGGGCAGATACGCAGTATTTT
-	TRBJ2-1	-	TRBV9	CASSARDGSKPNNEQFF	TGTGCCAGCAGCGCTAGAGACGGATCCAAGCCAAACAATGAGCAGTTCTTC
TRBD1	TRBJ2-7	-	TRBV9	CASSVGPQGARSYEQYF	TGTGCCAGCAGCGTAGGGCCTCAGGGGGCGAGGTCCTACGAGCAGTACTTC
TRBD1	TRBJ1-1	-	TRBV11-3	CASSSSQGASEAFF	TGTGCCAGCAGCTCATCCCAGGGGGCCTCTGAAGCTTTCTTT
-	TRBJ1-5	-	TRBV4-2	CASSQDERQPQHF	TGTGCCAGCAGCCAAGATGAGCGGCAGCCCCAGCATTTT
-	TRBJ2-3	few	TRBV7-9	CASSPGTIGTQYF	TGTGCCAGCAGCCCCGGGACAATCGGTACGCAGTATTTT
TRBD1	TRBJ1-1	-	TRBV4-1	CASSQLSPGGTEAFF	TGCGCCAGCAGCCAGCTTTCACCAGGGGGCACTGAAGCTTTCTTT